A selection of T cell receptor beta chains follows, all from one sample in a study of patients and donors after allogeneic stem cell transplantation. TCRdb re-called the RT-PCR reads through MiXCR, storing one row per CDR3 protein. The repertoire holds 400,000 to 450,000 distinct CDR3 sequences, with around 15% as singletons. The sequencing sample was made of blood, either unsorted or a sorted T cell fraction (not recorded which). These receptors were obtained from a human donor who was either an allogeneic HSCT recipient or a stem cell or donor lymphocyte infusion donor (not recorded which). It is not recorded whose cells these are; they may come from a transplant donor. Each CDR3 is given with its conserved first and last residue. A D gene is named only where the DNA matches it firmly. Where a row states a size, it is once, few, many or the class of an expanded clone; other rows omit it.

>-|-|TRBJ1-1|TRBV20-1
TGCAGTGCTAGGAGGGGTATGAACACTGAAGCTTTCTTT
CSARRGMNTEAFF
>TRBD1|few|TRBJ2-7|TRBV5-1
TGCGCCAGCAGCTTGCGCCCTGGGAATCGGGACAGGGGGCCATACGAGCAGTACTTC
CASSLRPGNRDRGPYEQYF
>-|-|TRBJ2-7|TRBV5-1
TGCGCCAGCAGCGCCAACACGGCTACCTACGAGCAGTACTTC
CASSANTATYEQYF
>TRBD1|few|TRBJ1-1|TRBV5-5
TGTGCCAGCAGCTCCCTGCCAGGGGGCTCGAACACTGAAGCTTTCTTT
CASSSLPGGSNTEAFF
>TRBD1|few|TRBJ1-3|TRBV7-6
TGTGCCAGCAGCTTGGCGGGCTGGGTGGGACAGTCTGGAAACACCATATATTTT
CASSLAGWVGQSGNTIYF
>-|few|TRBJ1-2|TRBV20-1
TGCAGTGCTAGAGGCCCAGGCGTTGACTATGGCTACACCTTC
CSARGPGVDYGYTF
>TRBD2|few|TRBJ2-5|TRBV5-4
TGTGCCAGCAGCCGGACTAGCGGGGGGATAGAGACCCAGTACTTC
CASSRTSGGIETQYF
>-|-|TRBJ2-4|TRBV12-3/TRBV12-4
TGTGCCAGCAAAAGGACCTGGGGGAACATTCAGTACTTC
CASKRTWGNIQYF
>TRBD1|many|TRBJ2-7|TRBV29-1
TGCAGCGTTGAAGTAGTGGACAGGTCTCGATACGAGCAGTACTTC
CSVEVVDRSRYEQYF
>TRBD2|once|TRBJ2-3|TRBV3-1
TGTGCCAGCAGCCGCCGAGCGGGGGCTCTCCCAGATACGCAGTATTTT
CASSRRAGALPDTQYF
>-|-|TRBJ2-2|TRBV7-2
TGTGCCAGCAGCCCTCCCAGCAGGGCCGGGGAGCTGTTTTTT
CASSPPSRAGELFF
>-|few|TRBJ2-2|TRBV10-3
TGTGCCATCAGCTCCCCCTCCACCGGGGAGCTGTTTTTT
CAISSPSTGELFF
>TRBD2|-|TRBJ2-5|TRBV11-2
TGTGCCAGCAGCAGGATGGGTAGCGGGGGGGATGGAGAGACCCAGTACTTC
CASSRMGSGGDGETQYF
>TRBD2|few|TRBJ2-2|TRBV10-3
TGTGCCACACGGACTAGCGGGGGTTTCACCGGGGAGCTGTTTTTT
CATRTSGGFTGELFF
>TRBD1|-|TRBJ1-2|TRBV7-9
TGTGCCAGCAGCGTGGACAGGTTGGGCTACACCTTC
CASSVDRLGYTF
>TRBD1|-|TRBJ2-7|TRBV9
TGTGCCAGCAGCCCGCGCCAGGACAGGGGTTACGAGCAGTACTTC
CASSPRQDRGYEQYF
>TRBD1|few|TRBJ1-4|TRBV5-1
TGCGCCAGCAGCGCGCGACAGGGAAAGAATGAAAAACTGTTTTTT
CASSARQGKNEKLFF
>-|-|TRBJ2-7|TRBV19
TGTGCCAGTAGTAGGGTGGCGGGCGAGCAGTACTTC
CASSRVAGEQYF
>-|few|TRBJ2-1|TRBV5-1
TGCGCCAGCAGCTTGGGAATCTCGGGAAATGAGCAGTTCTTC
CASSLGISGNEQFF
>TRBD1|once|TRBJ2-1|TRBV6-5
TGTGCCAGCAGTTACTCCTGGGACAGGGAAAATGAGCAGTTCTTC
CASSYSWDRENEQFF
>TRBD1|-|TRBJ2-7|TRBV5-6
TGTGCCAGCAGCTTGTTTGGACAGGGGGCTGGGGAGCAGTACTTC
CASSLFGQGAGEQYF
>TRBD1|-|TRBJ1-6|TRBV4-3
TGCGCCAGCAGCCAAGATAGGGGACAGGGGAATTCACCCCTCCACTTT
CASSQDRGQGNSPLHF
>-|-|TRBJ1-1|TRBV12-1
TGTGCCAGCAGCTTTATAGTAGGGAGTATGAACACTGAAGCTTTCTTT
CASSFIVGSMNTEAFF
>TRBD1|few|TRBJ1-1|TRBV6-5
TGTGCCAGCAGTTACCGTGGACAGGGTCAAGGAGAAGCTTTCTTT
CASSYRGQGQGEAFF
>-|few|TRBJ2-1|TRBV10-3
TGTGCCATCAGTGAGTCGACCGGCGGGCAGTTCTTC
CAISESTGGQFF
>-|few|TRBJ2-6|TRBV19
TGTGCCAGTAGTATCTTGGGCTCTGGGGCCAACGTCCTGACTTTC
CASSILGSGANVLTF
>-|-|TRBJ1-2|TRBV19
TGTGCCAGTAGTATTAAGAGGGTTCGGCGCTATGGCTACACCTTC
CASSIKRVRRYGYTF
>-|-|TRBJ1-1|TRBV2
TGTGCCAGCAGAATGGAATTGAACACTGAAGCTTTCTTT
CASRMELNTEAFF
>TRBD2|-|TRBJ2-3|TRBV7-9
TGTGCCAGCAGCTTCGTGCGGGGGGGTACAGATACGCAGTATTTT
CASSFVRGGTDTQYF
>-|few|TRBJ1-1|TRBV5-1
TGCGCCAGCAGCTTCGTCAGGGGCACTGAAGCTTTCTTT
CASSFVRGTEAFF
>TRBD2|few|TRBJ2-3|TRBV10-3
TGTGCCATCAGTTCCAGCGGGGGCGCAGATACGCAGTATTTT
CAISSSGGADTQYF
>-|many|TRBJ1-2|TRBV12-3/TRBV12-4
TGTGCCAGCAGTTTATTGCTCGGGGGCAATGGCTACACCTTC
CASSLLLGGNGYTF
>TRBD2|few|TRBJ2-1|TRBV20-1
TGCAGTGCTAGTCGGCTAGCGGGGTACAATGAGCAGTTCTTC
CSASRLAGYNEQFF
>-|-|TRBJ1-1|TRBV2
TGTGCCAGCAGTTTTGACTCTAACGCGGAAGCTTTCTTT
CASSFDSNAEAFF
>TRBD2|-|TRBJ2-5|TRBV25-1
TGTGCCAGCAGTGAATACCGGCTAGCGGGGGGATGGAGACAAGAGACCCAGTACTTC
CASSEYRLAGGWRQETQYF
>-|many|TRBJ2-7|TRBV6-6
TGTGCCAGCAGTCCCGACAGCGCCTACGAGCAGTACTTC
CASSPDSAYEQYF